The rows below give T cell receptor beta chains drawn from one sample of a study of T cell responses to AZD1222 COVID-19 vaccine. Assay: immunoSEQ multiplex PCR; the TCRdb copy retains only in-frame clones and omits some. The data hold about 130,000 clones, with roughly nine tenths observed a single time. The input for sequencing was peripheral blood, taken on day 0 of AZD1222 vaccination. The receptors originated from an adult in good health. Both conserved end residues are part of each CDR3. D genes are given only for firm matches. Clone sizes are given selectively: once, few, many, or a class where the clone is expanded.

CASSYPGGSTEAFF | TGTGCCAGCAGTTATCCGGGGGGATCCACTGAAGCTTTCTTT | . | TRBV6-6 | . | TRBJ1-1
CASSLGQGAEGYTF | TGCGCCAGCAGCTTGGGACAGGGGGCGGAGGGCTACACCTTC | . | TRBV5-1 | TRBD1 | TRBJ1-2
CASINGGGGNEQFF | TGTGCCAGCATCAATGGGGGAGGTGGGAATGAGCAGTTCTTC | . | TRBV28 | . | TRBJ2-1
CASSLSNRVGEQYF | TGTGCCAGCAGCTTATCCAACAGGGTTGGCGAGCAGTACTTC | . | TRBV11-2 | . | TRBJ2-7
CASSGGNQPQHF | TGTGCCAGCTCGGGGGGCAATCAGCCCCAGCATTTT | . | TRBV28 | . | TRBJ1-5
CASSRGGQFSGNTIYF | TGTGCCAGCAGCCGGGGAGGACAGTTCTCTGGAAACACCATATATTTT | few | TRBV14 | . | TRBJ1-3
CASSLGANTQYF | TGCGCCAGCAGCTTAGGGGCTAATACGCAGTATTTT | . | TRBV5-1 | . | TRBJ2-3
CASSSSAVEETQYF | TGTGCCAGTAGTAGCTCAGCGGTTGAAGAGACCCAGTACTTC | . | TRBV19 | . | TRBJ2-5
CASSYSRRAYEQYF | TGTGCCAGCAGTTACTCTCGCAGGGCCTACGAGCAGTACTTC | . | TRBV6-5 | . | TRBJ2-7
CASSFSLTVTYEQYF | TGTGCCAGCAGTTTTTCTCTGACGGTAACCTACGAGCAGTACTTC | . | TRBV28 | . | TRBJ2-7
CASRERGASENIQYF | TGTGCCAGCCGAGAACGGGGGGCGTCTGAAAACATTCAGTACTTC | . | TRBV5-4 | . | TRBJ2-4
CASSFTPFSEAFF | TGTGCCAGCAGTTTTACCCCATTCTCCGAAGCTTTCTTT | . | TRBV12-3/TRBV12-4 | . | TRBJ1-1
CASREGYRRTNEKLFF | TGTGCCAGCAGGGAAGGCTACAGGCGAACTAATGAAAAACTGTTTTTT | . | TRBV6-1 | . | TRBJ1-4
CASSLELANSYNEQFF | TGTGCCAGCAGCTTAGAGCTCGCGAACTCCTACAATGAGCAGTTCTTC | . | TRBV7-8 | . | TRBJ2-1
CASSLLRTVYTEAFF | TGTGCCAGCAGCCTTTTACGGACAGTTTACACTGAAGCTTTCTTT | . | TRBV7-2 | . | TRBJ1-1
CASSKTSNYGYTF | TGTGCCAGCAGCAAAACGTCTAACTATGGCTACACCTTC | . | TRBV21-1 | . | TRBJ1-2